The 18 T cell receptor beta chains in this list originate from one sample, sequenced in a study of blood T cell repertoires in COVID-19. The protocol was immunoSEQ multiplex PCR, while the TCRdb copy is restricted to in-frame clones and leaves out a portion. This repertoire shows roughly 320,000 clones, around 85% found once; its top ten account for around 6.9%. What was sequenced was peripheral blood. These receptors were collected from a human donor in a cohort sampled during active COVID-19.

The rearrangement joins TRBV24-1 to TRBJ2-2, with 8 bases lining up with TRBD2. This CDR3 has 17 residues. CDR1 KGHDR and CDR2 SFDVKD come from the germline V gene. With V trimmed by 7 bases and J by 1 base, 10 bases remained unmatched. The CDR3 sequence: CATRPQLAAKNTGELFF. In nucleotides, the CDR3 is TGTGCCACCAGACCCCAACTAGCGGCTAAGAACACCGGGGAGCTGTTTTTT.

V and J are TRBV2 and TRBJ2-2, with a possible D match to TRBD1 (6 bases). This CDR3 contains 15 residues. Trimming removed 2 bases at V and 1 base at J, with 8 bases between. In germline, CDR1 is SNHLY, CDR2 FYNNEI. The CDR3 region is CASSELGQNTGELFF. The CDR3 coding sequence is TGTGCCAGCAGTGAATTGGGACAGAACACCGGGGAGCTGTTTTTT.

V gene TRBV5-1 combines with J gene TRBJ1-1; unclear D gene. V dropped 4 bases and J dropped 6 bases, with 13 bases sitting between them. The germline V gene encodes CDR1 SGHRS and CDR2 YFSETQ. This CDR3 contains 13 residues. The CDR3 is CASSPSGSSEAFF. CDR3 in DNA: TGCGCCAGCAGCCCATCAGGATCATCTGAAGCTTTCTTT.

This rearrangement joins TRBV18 to TRBJ1-4, with D hard to call. This CDR3 is 13 amino acids long. Germline V gene lookup returns CDR1 KGHSH and CDR2 LQKENI. The V end was cut by 3 bases, the J end by 8 bases, with 10 bases between. CDR3 bases: TGTGCCAGCTCACCCCCCAGTGAAGAAAAACTGTTTTTT. Translating gives CASSPPSEEKLFF.

The chain has TRBV5-1 and TRBJ1-5; D gene ambiguous. V lost 5 bases, J lost 9 bases, and 15 bases lay in between. Germline CDR1 reads SGHRS; CDR2 reads YFSETQ. The CDR3 totals 13 residues. The CDR3 DNA reads as TGCGCCAGCAGACCTTCTCTTACGGGGCCCCAGCATTTT. Translating gives CASRPSLTGPQHF.

Worth noting for this clone: The junction does not match germline at one end; this may be a read error. J is TRBJ2-4 and V is TRBV7-2; TRBD2 matches 9 bases. CDR1 is SGHTA, CDR2 FQGNSA, per germline. CDR3 length: 14 residues. In nucleotides, the CDR3 is TGTGCCAGCAGCACCGGGACTAGCAAACACATTCAGTACTTC. Translation: CASSTGTSKHIQYF.

The rearrangement uses TRBV2 and TRBJ2-1; 10 nucleotides align to TRBD2. The length of the CDR3 is 15 residues. V lost 8 bases and J lost 4; bases outside the gene matches: 8. Germline V lookup: CDR1 SNHLY, CDR2 FYNNEI. CDR3: CASGRSSGGYNEQFF. As DNA, the CDR3 is TGTGCCAGCGGGCGGTCTAGCGGGGGTTACAATGAGCAGTTCTTC.

The chain carries TRBV30 and TRBJ1-6; D is possibly TRBD1 (6 bases). The CDR3 contains 14 residues. Deletions cut 5 bases from V and 3 bases from J, with 11 bases between. Germline V gene data show CDR1 as GTSNPN and CDR2 as SVGIG (reference sequence). Here the CDR3 reads CAWQGTIYNSPLHF. The DNA for the CDR3 is TGTGCCTGGCAGGGGACTATCTATAATTCACCCCTCCACTTT. Full variable domain (remainder filled in from reference TRBV30 and TRBJ1-6): SQTIHQWPATLVQPVGSPLSLECTVEGTSNPNLYWYRQAAGRGLQLLFYSVGIGQISSEVPQNLSASRPQDRQFILSSKKLLLSDSGFYLCAWQGTIYNSPLHFGNGTRLTVT.

The chain is built from TRBV2 and TRBJ1-5; 7 nucleotides line up with TRBD1. CDR1 is SNHLY and CDR2 is FYNNEI in the germline V gene. CDR3 length equals 12 residues. The V and J ends lost 8 bases and 7 bases, in that order; junction bases with no gene match: 5. This chain's CDR3 is CASRGTAQPQHF. In DNA, the CDR3 is TGTGCCAGCCGGGGGACAGCGCAGCCCCAGCATTTT.

This clone turned up a few times. This chain uses TRBV4-1 with TRBJ2-1; TRBD2 matches at 11 bases. The CDR3 is 18 amino acids. V was clipped by 1 base and J by 0 bases; unmatched bases: 5. Germline-derived CDR1 and CDR2 are MGHRA and YSYEKL. The CDR3 sequence is CASSQALAGDFSYNEQFF. The CDR3 bases are TGCGCCAGCAGCCAAGCACTAGCGGGGGATTTCTCCTACAATGAGCAGTTCTTC.

The V call is TRBV30, the J call TRBJ1-2; 8 bases agree with TRBD1. This CDR3 spans 12 amino acids. Trimming at V came to 2 bases and at J to 8 bases, leaving 4 bases not matched to a gene. Per the germline V gene, CDR1 is GTSNPN and CDR2 is SVGIG (reference sequence). The DNA for the CDR3 is TGTGCCTGGAGTAAGACAGGGGAAGGCTACACCTTC. Protein product: CAWSKTGEGYTF.

The gene calls are TRBV6-5 and TRBJ1-1; 7 bases match TRBD1. Germline V gene sequence: CDR1 MNHEY, CDR2 SVGAGI. The CDR3 is made up of 15 amino acids. V gave up 2 bases and J gave up 4 bases; unmatched junction bases: 7. Written as DNA, the CDR3 is TGTGCCAGCAGTTACGAAGGGGGCGTCGGCACTGAAGCTTTCTTT. Translating it yields CASSYEGGVGTEAFF.

This clone was seen only once. The chain links TRBV7-8 to TRBJ2-7, with 7 positions matching TRBD2. In germline, CDR1 is SGHVS, CDR2 FQNEAQ. The J segment lost 2 bases and the V segment lost 5 bases, leaving 3 bases of the junction unmatched. The CDR3 has 13 residues. This chain's CDR3 is CASSLSGAYEQYF. CDR3 in DNA: TGTGCCAGCAGCCTGAGCGGGGCCTACGAGCAGTACTTC.

The chain links TRBV19 to TRBJ2-3, with 10 nucleotides matching TRBD2. Trimming removed 2 bases from V and 7 bases from J; junction bases left unmatched: 12. CDR3 length equals 17 residues. The germline CDR1 and CDR2 sequences are LNHDA and SQIVND (reference sequence). CDR3 DNA: TGTGCCAGTAGTATACTAGCGGGGGAGACCTTGGGAAATACGCAGTATTTT. It specifies CASSILAGETLGNTQYF. Looking up the rest from reference TRBV19 and TRBJ2-3 gives the full variable domain: DGGITQSPKYLFRKEGQNVTLSCEQNLNHDAMYWYRQDPGQGLRLIYYSQIVNDFQKGDIAEGYSVSREKKESFPLTVTSAQKNPTAFYLCASSILAGETLGNTQYFGPGTRLTVL.

The rearrangement joins TRBV5-1 to TRBJ1-2; D might be TRBD1 (6 bases). Trimming removed 4 bases at V and 6 bases at J, with 16 bases between. CDR1 and CDR2 (germline): SGHRS, YFSETQ. The CDR3 covers 14 residues. This chain's CDR3 is CASSHPTGRDGYTF. CDR3 DNA: TGCGCCAGCAGCCACCCGACAGGACGAGATGGCTACACCTTC. The variable domain in full, with the rest retrieved from reference TRBV5-1 and TRBJ1-2, is KAGVTQTPRYLIKTRGQQVTLSCSPISGHRSVSWYQQTPGQGLQFLFEYFSETQRNKGNFPGRFSGRQFSNSRSEMNVSTLELGDSALYLCASSHPTGRDGYTFGSGTRLTVV.

The chain employs TRBV7-2 and TRBJ1-3; D remains ambiguous. Germline CDR1 is SGHTA and CDR2 is FQGNSA. The CDR3 totals 14 residues. With 0 bases removed from V and 5 bases from J, the gap between germline ends came to 8 bases. CDR3: CASSLARDRNTIYF. The CDR3 DNA follows: TGTGCCAGCAGCTTAGCGCGGGATAGAAACACCATATATTTT.

The rearrangement joins TRBV2 to TRBJ1-2; D gene unclear. This CDR3 comprises 13 residues. Trimming took off 3 bases at V and 4 bases at J, with 9 bases between the two ends. Germline V gene data show CDR1 as SNHLY and CDR2 as FYNNEI. The CDR3 here is CASSDSPLYGYTF. In DNA form, the CDR3 reads TGTGCCAGCAGTGACAGTCCCCTCTATGGCTACACCTTC. The full variable domain, with the rest looked up from reference TRBV2 and TRBJ1-2, is EPEVTQTPSHQVTQMGQEVILRCVPISNHLYFYWYRQILGQKVEFLVSFYNNEISEKSEIFDDQFSVERPDGSNFTLKIRSTKLEDSAMYFCASSDSPLYGYTFGSGTRLTVV.

The chain's CDR3 is CASRDVLQGSPLHF. The CDR3 bases are TGTGCCAGCAGGGATGTCCTTCAGGGTTCACCCCTCCACTTT. V is TRBV5-6 and J is TRBJ1-6, with D possibly matching TRBD1 (5 bases). Per the germline V gene, CDR1 is SGHDT and CDR2 is YYEEEE. This CDR3 region has 14 residues. V lost 5 bases and J 9 bases, leaving 15 bases between the germline ends.